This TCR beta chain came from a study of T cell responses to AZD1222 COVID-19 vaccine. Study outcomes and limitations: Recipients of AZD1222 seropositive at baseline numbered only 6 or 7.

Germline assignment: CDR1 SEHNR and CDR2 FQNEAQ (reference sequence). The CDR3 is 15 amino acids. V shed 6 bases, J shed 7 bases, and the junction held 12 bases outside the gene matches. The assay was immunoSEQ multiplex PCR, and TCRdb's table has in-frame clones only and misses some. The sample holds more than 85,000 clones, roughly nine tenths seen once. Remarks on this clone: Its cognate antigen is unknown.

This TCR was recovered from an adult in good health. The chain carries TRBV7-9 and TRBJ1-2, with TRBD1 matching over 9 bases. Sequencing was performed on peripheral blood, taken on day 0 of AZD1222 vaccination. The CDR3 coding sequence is TGTGCCAGCAGTATTCCCGGGACAGGGAAGCGTGGCTACACCTTC. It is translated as CASSIPGTGKRGYTF.